A single sample gave rise to the 10 T cell receptor beta chains below, sequenced in a study of cytomegalovirus exposure and HLA in healthy donors. PCR primers comprised 60 Vbeta and 13 Jbeta primers. Produced via immunoSEQ multiplex PCR; TCRdb's table is partial and in-frame only. Of 90,000 to 150,000 clones listed, around three quarters are singletons. The source material was PBMCs. Receptors originate from a woman aged 25 to 39 in good health and CMV-seropositive.

The chain links TRBV29-1 to TRBJ2-1, with D maybe TRBD1 (5 bases). CDR1 and CDR2 from the germline V gene are SQVTM and ANQGSEA. The CDR3 consists of 14 residues. The V end was cut by 4 bases, the J end by 4 bases, with 14 bases between. The chain's CDR3 is CSVAVQGGYNEQFF. CDR3 nucleotide sequence: TGCAGCGTTGCAGTCCAGGGCGGTTACAATGAGCAGTTCTTC.

This chain uses TRBV6-5 with TRBJ2-2; D possibly corresponds to TRBD2 (7 bases). With 4 bases removed from V and 5 bases from J, the gap between germline ends came to 17 bases. There are 16 residues in the CDR3. The germline gives CDR1 MNHEY, CDR2 SVGAGI. CDR3 bases: TGTGCCAGCAGTTCTCTGGCGGGGGCCCGGACCGGGGAGCTGTTTTTT. This gives the protein CASSSLAGARTGELFF.

The chain employs TRBV6-1 and TRBJ2-3, with a possible D match to TRBD2 (7 bases). Trimming pared 8 bases from V and 2 bases from J, leaving 8 bases between. CDR1 is MNHNS, CDR2 SASEGT, per germline. CDR3 length: 12 residues. The CDR3 DNA reads as TGTGCCAGCGGGGGGGCCACAGATACGCAGTATTTT. Protein product: CASGGATDTQYF.

This chain connects TRBV5-1 to TRBJ1-5; the match to TRBD1 covers 11 bases. V gave up 4 bases and J gave up 3 bases; unmatched junction bases: 3. Germline assignment: CDR1 SGHRS and CDR2 YFSETQ. The CDR3 spans 15 residues. The CDR3 nucleotides are TGCGCCAGCAGCGTGGGACAGGGGGTCAATCAGCCCCAGCATTTT. Amino acid sequence: CASSVGQGVNQPQHF.

The chain links TRBV5-1 to TRBJ2-3; 10 nucleotides agree with TRBD2. The germline CDR1 and CDR2 sequences are SGHRS and YFSETQ. The CDR3 length is 16 residues. The J segment lost 0 bases and the V segment lost 4 bases, leaving 5 bases of the junction unmatched. The CDR3 DNA reads TGCGCCAGCAGCCCCCTAGCGGGAGCTAGCACAGATACGCAGTATTTT. It encodes CASSPLAGASTDTQYF.

The gene calls are TRBV9 and TRBJ2-5, with a weak D call TRBD2 (6 bases). In germline, CDR1 is SGDLS, CDR2 YYNGEE. The V gene lost 0 bases and the J gene lost 5 bases, with 23 bases spanning the gap. The CDR3 is 18 residues long. The DNA for the CDR3 is TGTGCCAGCAGCGTAGGGAGTTCCGGGACTCCTTACGTGGAGACCCAGTACTTC. This gives the protein CASSVGSSGTPYVETQYF.

This rearrangement joins TRBV7-8 to TRBJ2-5; 8 bases agree with TRBD1. From germline, CDR1 is SGHVS and CDR2 FQNEAQ. The V gene end was trimmed by 5 bases and the J gene end by 1 base; junction bases not matched to a gene: 24. The CDR3 runs 21 residues. CDR3 region: CASSTREGPDGTGGFQETQYF. CDR3 DNA sequence: TGTGCCAGCAGCACTCGCGAAGGACCAGACGGTACAGGGGGTTTCCAAGAGACCCAGTACTTC.

V gene TRBV19 combines with J gene TRBJ1-6; TRBD1 is a possible D gene (5 bases). Germline V gene sequence: CDR1 LNHDA, CDR2 SQIVND (reference sequence). There are 14 residues in the CDR3. Trimming took 7 bases from V and 4 from J, leaving 11 bases between them. CDR3 protein: CASKEGRYNSPLHF. The CDR3 nucleotides are TGTGCCAGTAAGGAGGGGAGGTATAATTCACCCCTCCACTTT.

This chain's CDR3 is CASSYIQGNQPQHF. CDR3 coding DNA: TGTGCCAGCAGTTATATACAGGGCAATCAGCCCCAGCATTTT. The chain has TRBV6-6 and TRBJ1-5, with a possible D match to TRBD1 (5 bases). This CDR3 contains 14 residues. Germline loops: CDR1 MNHNY, CDR2 SVGAGI (reference sequence). V dropped 3 bases and J dropped 2 bases, with 8 bases sitting between them.

The chain is built from TRBV4-3 and TRBJ1-4, with 7 bases aligning to TRBD1. The CDR3 covers 16 residues. Trimming cost V 0 bases and J 7 bases; bases outside gene matches: 8. Germline lookup yields CDR1 LGHNA and CDR2 YSLEER. In DNA, the CDR3 is TGCGCCAGCAGCCAAGAATTTCTCCAGGGGGTTGAAAAACTGTTTTTT. Protein sequence: CASSQEFLQGVEKLFF.